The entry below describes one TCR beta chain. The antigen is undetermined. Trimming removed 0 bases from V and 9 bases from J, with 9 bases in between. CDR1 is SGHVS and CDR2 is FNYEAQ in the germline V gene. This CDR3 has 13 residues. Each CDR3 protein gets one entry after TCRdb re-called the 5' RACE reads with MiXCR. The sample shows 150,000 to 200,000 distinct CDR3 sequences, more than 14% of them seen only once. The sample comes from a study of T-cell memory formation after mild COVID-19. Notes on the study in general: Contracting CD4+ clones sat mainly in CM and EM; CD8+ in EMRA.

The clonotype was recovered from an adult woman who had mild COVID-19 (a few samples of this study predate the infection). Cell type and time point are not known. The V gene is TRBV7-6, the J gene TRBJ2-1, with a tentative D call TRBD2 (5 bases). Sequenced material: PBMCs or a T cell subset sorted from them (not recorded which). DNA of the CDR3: TGTGCCAGCAGCTTAGCTGGAGGAGGTGAGCAGTTCTTC. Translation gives CASSLAGGGEQFF.